This paragraph covers one T cell receptor beta chain sequence. Its cognate antigen is unknown. Germline V gene lookup returns CDR1 SGHTA and CDR2 FQGTGA. This CDR3 region has 13 residues. Trimming cost V 5 bases and J 7 bases; bases outside gene matches: 5. The sample is drawn from a study of T cell responses to AZD1222 COVID-19 vaccine. General study results and limits: Baseline seropositivity characterized only a handful of AZD1222 recipients. In a largely white British group with more females than males, clonal diversity was possibly underestimated. Spike-specific TCR breadth and depth rose after two AZD1222 doses. In all cases, repertoires were sampled only after the peak T cell response.

The table came from immunoSEQ multiplex PCR; TCRdb's copy has only in-frame clones and leaves some out. The sample lists more than 100,000 clones, around 90% occurring once. The rearrangement joins TRBV7-3 to TRBJ1-1; 9 nucleotides align to TRBD1. The clonotype originates from an adult in good health. The material was peripheral blood, obtained on day 0 of AZD1222 vaccination. The CDR3, as DNA: TGTGCCAGCAGCGTACAGGGGGCGAATGAAGCTTTCTTT. This encodes CASSVQGANEAFF. The variable domain in full, completed from reference TRBV7-3 and TRBJ1-1, reads GAGVSQTPSNKVTEKGKYVELRCDPISGHTALYWYRQSLGQGPEFLIYFQGTGAADDSGLPNDRFFAVRPEGSVSTLKIQRTERGDSAVYLCASSVQGANEAFFGQGTRLTVV.